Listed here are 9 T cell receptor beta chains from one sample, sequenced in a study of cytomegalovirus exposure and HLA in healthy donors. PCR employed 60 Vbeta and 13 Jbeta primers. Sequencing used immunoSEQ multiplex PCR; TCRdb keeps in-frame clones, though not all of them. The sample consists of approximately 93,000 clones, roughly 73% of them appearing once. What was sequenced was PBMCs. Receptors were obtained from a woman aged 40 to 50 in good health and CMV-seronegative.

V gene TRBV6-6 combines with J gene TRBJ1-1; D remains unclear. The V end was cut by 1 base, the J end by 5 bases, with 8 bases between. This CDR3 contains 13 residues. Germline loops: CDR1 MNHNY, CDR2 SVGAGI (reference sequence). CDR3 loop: CASSYLGSTEAFF. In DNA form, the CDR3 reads TGTGCCAGCAGTTACTTAGGGAGTACTGAAGCTTTCTTT.

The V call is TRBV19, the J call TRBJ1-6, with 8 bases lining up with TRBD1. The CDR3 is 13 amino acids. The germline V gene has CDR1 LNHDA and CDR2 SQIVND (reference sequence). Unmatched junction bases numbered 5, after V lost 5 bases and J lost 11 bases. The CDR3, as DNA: TGTGCCAGTAGTCCAGGACAGGGTCCACCCCTCCACTTT. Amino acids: CASSPGQGPPLHF.

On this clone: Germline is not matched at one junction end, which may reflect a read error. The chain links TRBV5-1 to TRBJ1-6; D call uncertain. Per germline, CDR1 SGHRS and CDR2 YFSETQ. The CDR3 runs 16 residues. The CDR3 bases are TGCGCCAGCAGCCTCCTGAACAGAAAAGACAATTCACCCCTCAACTTT. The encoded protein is CASSLLNRKDNSPLNF.

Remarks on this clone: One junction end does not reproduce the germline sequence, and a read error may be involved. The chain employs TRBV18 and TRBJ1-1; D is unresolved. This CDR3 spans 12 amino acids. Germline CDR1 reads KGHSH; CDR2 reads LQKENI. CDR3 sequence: CASSPHGTEAFF. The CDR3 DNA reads TGTGCCAGCTCTCCACACGGCACTGAAGCTTTCTTT.

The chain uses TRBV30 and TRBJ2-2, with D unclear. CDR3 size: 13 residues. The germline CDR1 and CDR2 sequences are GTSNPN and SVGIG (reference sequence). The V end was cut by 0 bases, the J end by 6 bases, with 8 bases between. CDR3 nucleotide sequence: TGTGCCTGGAGTGTACGAGTCTCCGGGGAGCTGTTTTTT. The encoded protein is CAWSVRVSGELFF.

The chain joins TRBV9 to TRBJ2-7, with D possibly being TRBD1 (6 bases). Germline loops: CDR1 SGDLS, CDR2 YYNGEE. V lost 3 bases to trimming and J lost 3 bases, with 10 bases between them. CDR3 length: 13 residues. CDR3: CASSDGQNYEQYF. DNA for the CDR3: TGTGCCAGCAGCGACGGACAGAACTACGAGCAGTACTTC.

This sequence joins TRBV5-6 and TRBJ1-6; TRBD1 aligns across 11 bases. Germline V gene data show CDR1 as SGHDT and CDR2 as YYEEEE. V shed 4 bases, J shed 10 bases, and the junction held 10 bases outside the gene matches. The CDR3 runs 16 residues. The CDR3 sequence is CASSPGTGGPGSPLHF. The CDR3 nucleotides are TGTGCCAGCAGCCCGGGGACAGGGGGTCCCGGCTCACCCCTCCACTTT.

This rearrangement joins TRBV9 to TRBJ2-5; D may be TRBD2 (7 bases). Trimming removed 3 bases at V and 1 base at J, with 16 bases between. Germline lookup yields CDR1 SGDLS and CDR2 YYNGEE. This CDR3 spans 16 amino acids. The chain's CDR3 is CASSGGGGPFQETQYF. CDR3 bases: TGTGCCAGCAGCGGAGGCGGGGGCCCATTCCAAGAGACCCAGTACTTC.

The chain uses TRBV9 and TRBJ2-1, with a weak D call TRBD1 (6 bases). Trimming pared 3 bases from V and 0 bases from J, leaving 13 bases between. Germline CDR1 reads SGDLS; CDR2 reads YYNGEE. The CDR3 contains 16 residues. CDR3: CASSANRDDSYNEQFF. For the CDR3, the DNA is TGTGCCAGCAGCGCAAACAGGGACGACTCCTACAATGAGCAGTTCTTC. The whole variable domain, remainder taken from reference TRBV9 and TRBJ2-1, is DSGVTQTPKHLITATGQRVTLRCSPRSGDLSVYWYQQSLDQGLQFLIQYYNGEERAKGNILERFSAQQFPDLHSELNLSSLELGDSALYFCASSANRDDSYNEQFFGPGTRLTVL.